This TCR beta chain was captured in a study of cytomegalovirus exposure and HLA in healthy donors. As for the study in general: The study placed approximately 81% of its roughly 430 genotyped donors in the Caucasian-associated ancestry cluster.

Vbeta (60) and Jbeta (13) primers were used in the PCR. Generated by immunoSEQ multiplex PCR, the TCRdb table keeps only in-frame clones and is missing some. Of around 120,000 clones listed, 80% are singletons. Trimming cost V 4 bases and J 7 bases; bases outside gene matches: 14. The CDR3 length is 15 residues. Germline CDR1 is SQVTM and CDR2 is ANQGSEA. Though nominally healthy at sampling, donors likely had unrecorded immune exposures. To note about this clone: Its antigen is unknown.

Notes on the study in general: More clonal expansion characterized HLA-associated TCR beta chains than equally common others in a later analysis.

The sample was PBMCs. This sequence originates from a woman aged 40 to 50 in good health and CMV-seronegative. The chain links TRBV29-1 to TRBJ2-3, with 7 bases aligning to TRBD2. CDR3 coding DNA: TGCAGCGTTGCCCCTCCCCCCAGCGGGGCTCATACGCAGTATTTT. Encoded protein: CSVAPPPSGAHTQYF.